One and the same sample provided the 19 T cell receptor beta chains below, sequenced in a study of control samples from healthy donors and cancer patients. Profiling relied on immunoSEQ multiplex PCR, and the TCRdb table lists in-frame clones only, not all of them. The sample has more than 95,000 clones, about 83% seen once. The sample consisted of blood. The origin of the receptors is a woman aged 50 to 60 in good health.

The J gene is TRBJ2-1, the V gene TRBV5-1; 9 bases map to TRBD2. Germline lookup yields CDR1 SGHRS and CDR2 YFSETQ. Trimming cost V 1 base and J 4 bases; bases outside gene matches: 9. There are 17 residues in the CDR3. The CDR3 bases are TGCGCCAGCAGCTTGTCGGTGCCTAGCGGGGTATACAATGAGCAGTTCTTC. This encodes CASSLSVPSGVYNEQFF.

The gene calls are TRBV30 and TRBJ1-6; no reliable D call. Germline assignment: CDR1 GTSNPN and CDR2 SVGIG (reference sequence). The CDR3 has 14 amino acids. The CDR3 loop is CAYGRSSYNSPLHF. CDR3 coding DNA: TGTGCTTACGGGAGGAGCTCCTATAATTCACCCCTCCACTTT.

V gene TRBV19 combines with J gene TRBJ1-5; 8 nucleotides align to TRBD1. The V gene end was trimmed by 5 bases and the J gene end by 2 bases; junction bases not matched to a gene: 5. CDR1 is LNHDA, CDR2 SQIVND, per germline (reference sequence). This CDR3 contains 15 residues. The DNA for the CDR3 is TGTGCCAGTAGTGGACAGGGATGGGGCAATCAGCCCCAGCATTTT. Translating it yields CASSGQGWGNQPQHF.

V gene TRBV24-1 combines with J gene TRBJ2-1; D ambiguous. V was clipped by 5 bases and J by 5 bases, with 3 bases between them. The CDR3 covers 11 residues. Germline values: CDR1 KGHDR, CDR2 SFDVKD. The CDR3 protein is CATSADNEQFF. CDR3 nucleotides: TGTGCCACCAGTGCGGACAATGAGCAGTTCTTC.

The chain uses TRBV7-9 and TRBJ2-7; weak D call: TRBD1 (5 bases). With 0 bases removed from V and 1 base from J, the gap between germline ends came to 10 bases. The CDR3 is 15 residues long. Germline lookup yields CDR1 SEHNR and CDR2 FQNEAQ (reference sequence). The CDR3 DNA reads TGTGCCAGCAGCTTAGCAGGGGCTAGATCCTACGAGCAGTACTTC. Its translation is CASSLAGARSYEQYF. Using reference TRBV7-9 and TRBJ2-7 for the parts outside the CDR3, the full variable domain is DTGVSQNPRHKITKRGQNVTFRCDPISEHNRLYWYRQTLGQGPEFLTYFQNEAQLEKSRLLSDRFSAERPKGSFSTLEIQRTEQGDSAMYLCASSLAGARSYEQYFGPGTRLTVT.

This rearrangement joins TRBV19 to TRBJ2-3; 10 nucleotides agree with TRBD2. Trimming removed 5 bases from V and 4 bases from J; junction bases left unmatched: 9. The CDR3 is 16 residues long. Germline V gene data show CDR1 as LNHDA and CDR2 as SQIVND (reference sequence). The CDR3 spells CASSLWTSGGADTQYF. In nucleotides, the CDR3 is TGTGCCAGTAGTCTTTGGACTAGCGGAGGAGCAGATACGCAGTATTTT.

The chain links TRBV19 to TRBJ1-5; 7 positions match TRBD1. The CDR3 spans 15 residues. The germline V gene has CDR1 LNHDA and CDR2 SQIVND (reference sequence). V was clipped by 4 bases and J by 0 bases; unmatched bases: 3. CDR3 bases: TGTGCCAGTAGTAGTGGGACAGCTAGCAATCAGCCCCAGCATTTT. Translated, it gives CASSSGTASNQPQHF.

In this sample, this clone turned up many times. V is TRBV5-5 and J is TRBJ2-7; either TRBD1 or TRBD2 may supply D (6 bases each). Germline CDR1 reads SGHKS; CDR2 reads YYEKEE (reference sequence). The CDR3 is 13 residues long. V was cut by 3 bases and J by 2 bases, with 9 bases left in between. Written as DNA, the CDR3 is TGTGCCAGCAGCTGGGGGGCTACCTACGAGCAGTACTTC. It specifies CASSWGATYEQYF.

This clone occurred many times. V gene TRBV30 combines with J gene TRBJ1-3; unclear D gene. Germline assignment: CDR1 GTSNPN and CDR2 SVGIG (reference sequence). V lost 4 bases, J lost 4 bases, and 8 bases lay in between. The CDR3 consists of 12 residues. CDR3 nucleotides: TGTGCCTGGAAAAAAGGGGGAAACACCATATATTTT. Its protein is CAWKKGGNTIYF.

V gene TRBV18 combines with J gene TRBJ2-5, with 8 bases fitting TRBD1. This CDR3 is 14 amino acids long. J was trimmed by 0 bases and V by 5 bases; bases with no gene match: 2. Germline CDR1 and CDR2: KGHSH and LQKENI. CDR3 DNA: TGTGCCAGCTCATCGGGACAGGACCAAGAGACCCAGTACTTC. This encodes CASSSGQDQETQYF.

CDR3 in amino acids: CASSRPAGDTEAFF. The CDR3 bases are TGTGCCAGCAGCCGTCCGGCAGGGGACACTGAAGCTTTCTTT. This chain uses TRBV6-2 or TRBV6-3 with TRBJ1-1; D may be TRBD1 (6 bases). CDR3 length: 14 amino acids. V was clipped by 6 bases and J by 3 bases, with 14 bases between them. CDR1 MNHEY and CDR2 SVGEGT come from the germline V gene.

The rearrangement links TRBV5-1 to TRBJ1-3, with D possibly TRBD1 on 6 matching bases. Germline V gene data show CDR1 as SGHRS and CDR2 as YFSETQ. The CDR3 totals 15 residues. V shed 4 bases and J shed 4 bases, with 15 bases lying between them. CDR3 bases: TGCGCCAGCAGCCCGAGAGGGGGTGCCGGAAACACCATATATTTT. The encoded protein is CASSPRGGAGNTIYF.

The chain carries TRBV15 and TRBJ2-5; 12 nucleotides line up with TRBD1. CDR1 is LNHNV and CDR2 is YYDKDF in the germline V gene (reference sequence). V was pared by 4 bases and J by 5 bases, with 11 bases of the junction left unmatched. The CDR3 runs to 17 residues. The DNA of the CDR3 is TGTGCCACCAGCACCCGGGGTGGGACAGGGGGCGGTGAGACCCAGTACTTC. It specifies CATSTRGGTGGGETQYF.

The rearrangement uses TRBV4-2 and TRBJ1-2; D is undetermined. CDR3 length equals 13 residues. Trimming pared 1 base from V and 9 bases from J, leaving 12 bases between. Looked up from germline, CDR1 is LGHNA and CDR2 is YNFKEQ. This chain's CDR3 is CASSQGTGASYTF. The CDR3, as DNA: TGTGCCAGCAGCCAAGGTACCGGTGCCAGCTACACCTTC.

The J gene is TRBJ2-3, the V gene TRBV9, with 7 bases matching TRBD2. Trimming at V came to 5 bases and at J to 4 bases, leaving 4 bases not matched to a gene. This CDR3 contains 13 residues. CDR1 is SGDLS and CDR2 is YYNGEE in the germline V gene. In DNA, the CDR3 is TGTGCCAGCAGAGGGCGGGAGCCAGATACGCAGTATTTT. It is translated as CASRGREPDTQYF.

The chain has TRBV7-2 and TRBJ1-5; D might be TRBD1 (5 bases). Trimming cost V 2 bases and J 5 bases, with 7 bases left between them. The CDR3 runs 13 residues. Germline CDR1 reads SGHTA; CDR2 reads FQGNSA. For the CDR3, the DNA is TGTGCCAGCAGCTTATCGGGGGATCAGCCCCAGCATTTT. Protein product: CASSLSGDQPQHF.

The chain uses TRBV11-2 and TRBJ2-2; the match to TRBD1 covers 12 bases. CDR3 length: 15 amino acids. V was pared by 6 bases and J by 6 bases, with 5 bases of the junction left unmatched. Germline V gene data show CDR1 as SGHAT and CDR2 as FQNNGV. CDR3 residues: CASSWDRGLPGELFF. The CDR3 coding sequence is TGTGCCAGCAGTTGGGACAGGGGGCTTCCCGGGGAGCTGTTTTTT.

The chain links TRBV19 to TRBJ2-1; no firm D call. The V gene lost 7 bases and the J gene lost 5 bases, with 9 bases spanning the gap. There are 12 residues in the CDR3. The germline gives CDR1 LNHDA, CDR2 SQIVND (reference sequence). DNA for the CDR3: TGTGCCAGTAATGACCGGGACAATGAGCAGTTCTTC. Amino acid sequence: CASNDRDNEQFF.

CDR3 sequence reads: CASSGVSERYTF. The CDR3 region has the DNA TGTGCCAGCAGTGGGGTCAGCGAGCGCTACACCTTC. This sequence joins TRBV6-2 or TRBV6-3 and TRBJ1-2; D uncertain. Germline V gene sequence: CDR1 MNHEY, CDR2 SVGEGT. Trimming pared 5 bases from V and 9 bases from J, leaving 13 bases between. The CDR3 spans 12 residues.